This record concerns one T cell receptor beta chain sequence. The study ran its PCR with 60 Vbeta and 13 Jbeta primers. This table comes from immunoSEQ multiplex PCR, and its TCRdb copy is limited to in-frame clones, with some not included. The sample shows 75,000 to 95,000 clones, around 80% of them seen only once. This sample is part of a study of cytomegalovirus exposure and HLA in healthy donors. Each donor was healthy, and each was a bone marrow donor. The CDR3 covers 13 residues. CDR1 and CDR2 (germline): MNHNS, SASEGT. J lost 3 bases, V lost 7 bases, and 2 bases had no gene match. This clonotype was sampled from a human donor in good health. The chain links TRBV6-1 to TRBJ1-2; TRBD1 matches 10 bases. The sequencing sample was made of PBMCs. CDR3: CASTGQGDYGYTF. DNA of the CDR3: TGTGCCAGCACTGGACAGGGGGACTATGGCTACACCTTC.